This entry features one TCR beta chain sequence. The CDR3 contains 12 residues. Germline CDR1 is DFQATT and CDR2 is SNEGSKA (reference sequence). Trimming cost V 3 bases and J 0 bases, with 3 bases left between them. The entry originates in a study of CD8 T cells in Susac syndrome. RNA in amounts of roughly 0.5 to 1 ug was reverse transcribed with random hexamers. TCRdb processed the immunoSEQ multiplex PCR reads anew with MiXCR; each CDR3 protein has one entry. The sample carries around 130,000 distinct CDR3 sequences, nearly 96% recorded once. The receptor was derived from a human donor with Susac syndrome. The sequenced sample was CD4+ T cells from PBMCs. The chain combines TRBV20-1 with TRBJ1-5; D unresolved. The CDR3 is CSASHSNQPQHF. The CDR3 nucleotides read TGCAGTGCTAGTCATAGCAATCAGCCCCAGCATTTT.